The T cell receptor (beta chain) under discussion was sequenced for a study of T cell responses to AZD1222 COVID-19 vaccine. With respect to this clone: Antigen specificity is unknown.

The assay was immunoSEQ multiplex PCR, and TCRdb's table has in-frame clones only and misses some. The table records 130,000 or so clones, roughly 88% of them present only once. Findings of the study overall: Only five or six AZD1222 recipients were seropositive at baseline. The study sampled repertoires only after the peak T cell response.

Trimming left V 4 bases short and J 5 bases short, with 13 bases between. This CDR3 spans 14 amino acids. The germline V gene encodes CDR1 SGDLS and CDR2 YYNGEE. The chain recombines TRBV9 with TRBJ1-5; D may be TRBD1 (5 bases). This specimen was peripheral blood, taken 28 days after the second AZD1222 dose. The clonotype was recovered from an adult who received the AZD1222 COVID-19 vaccine. In nucleotides, the CDR3 is TGTGCCAGCAGCTACGACAGTAGGGATCAGCCCCAGCATTTT. The encoded protein is CASSYDSRDQPQHF.